Presented here are 32 T cell receptor beta chains from one specimen sequenced in a study of T-cell memory formation after mild COVID-19. From the 5' RACE reads, TCRdb called clonotypes with MiXCR, one entry per CDR3 protein. Found here are 550,000 to 650,000 distinct CDR3 sequences, roughly a sixth of them singletons; the top ten hold 8.1%. The material sequenced was PBMCs or a T cell subset sorted from them (not recorded which). These receptors were obtained from an adult woman who had mild COVID-19 (a few samples of this study predate the infection). Cell type and time point are not known.

The chain couples TRBV6-2 or TRBV6-3 to TRBJ1-1; tentative D call: TRBD1 (6 bases). This CDR3 spans 13 amino acids. Between the trimmed V and J ends, which lost 8 bases and 1 base, there was a span of 11 bases. Germline-derived CDR1 and CDR2 are MNHEY and SVGEGT. CDR3 sequence (DNA): TGTGCCAGCGGTCCGACAGGGAACACTGAAGCTTTCTTT. Its translation is CASGPTGNTEAFF.

This clonotype was seen repeatedly, ten times or more. The rearrangement links TRBV4-3 to TRBJ2-3; 9 bases align to TRBD2. The germline V gene encodes CDR1 LGHNA and CDR2 YSLEER. V lost 2 bases and J lost 0; bases outside the gene matches: 6. CDR3 size: 17 residues. CDR3 in amino acids: CASSQSASGASTDTQYF. The CDR3 DNA sequence: TGCGCCAGCAGCCAATCCGCTAGCGGGGCTAGCACAGATACGCAGTATTTT.

The J gene is TRBJ2-5, the V gene TRBV15; D possibly corresponds to TRBD1 (5 bases). V lost 0 bases and J 4 bases, leaving 12 bases between the germline ends. The CDR3 has 15 residues. Germline values: CDR1 LNHNV, CDR2 YYDKDF (reference sequence). CDR3 amino acids: CATSREVRGRETQYF. In DNA form, the CDR3 reads TGTGCCACCAGCAGAGAAGTTAGGGGAAGAGAGACCCAGTACTTC.

The table lists this clonotype with many counts. The rearrangement links TRBV6-2 or TRBV6-3 to TRBJ2-1; maybe TRBD2 (6 bases). Germline CDR1 and CDR2: MNHEY and SVGEGT. The V and J ends lost 5 bases and 0 bases respectively, with 26 bases between them. The CDR3 contains 20 residues. CDR3 region: CASSDLVAQNRGSSYNEQFF. In nucleotides, the CDR3 is TGTGCCAGCAGTGACCTTGTCGCTCAGAATCGGGGGAGCTCCTACAATGAGCAGTTCTTC.

This clonotype appeared a few times. The chain carries TRBV5-1 and TRBJ2-3; no clear D gene. The V gene's germline CDR1 is SGHRS and CDR2 YFSETQ. This CDR3 comprises 14 residues. The V end lost 1 base, the J end lost 0 bases, and 6 bases lay between the germline ends. The CDR3 loop reads CASSLQSSTDTQYF. The CDR3 DNA follows: TGCGCCAGCAGCTTGCAGTCTAGCACAGATACGCAGTATTTT.

In this sample, this clonotype turned up a few times. V usage is TRBV15 and J usage is TRBJ1-2, with TRBD1 matching 8 bases. There are 16 residues in the CDR3. Germline V lookup: CDR1 LNHNV, CDR2 YYDKDF (reference sequence). The J segment lost 3 bases and the V segment lost 0 bases, leaving 6 bases of the junction unmatched. CDR3 residues: CATSRDSGQDYYGYTF. DNA of the CDR3: TGTGCCACCAGCAGAGATTCGGGACAGGACTACTATGGCTACACCTTC.

This clonotype was recorded a few times. The CDR3 sequence is CASSLAWGPHTEAFF. CDR3 nucleotides: TGTGCCAGCAGTTTAGCGTGGGGGCCCCACACTGAAGCTTTCTTT. V is TRBV12-3 or TRBV12-4 and J is TRBJ1-1; D is possibly TRBD1 (6 bases). CDR3 size: 15 residues. The germline V and J ends were trimmed by 0 bases and 3 bases, with 11 bases remaining between them.

This clonotype appeared a few times. This chain uses TRBV2 with TRBJ1-5; 9 nucleotides match TRBD1. Germline CDR1 SNHLY, CDR2 FYNNEI. V gave up 6 bases and J gave up 9 bases; unmatched junction bases: 3. CDR3 length: 12 amino acids. CDR3 nucleotide sequence: TGTGCCAGCAGGACAGGGGGAGGGCCCCAGCATTTT. Protein product: CASRTGGGPQHF.

The chain's CDR3 is CASSEAGYGYTF. The DNA of the CDR3 is TGTGCCAGCAGTGAAGCAGGCTATGGCTACACCTTC. This chain connects TRBV6-1 to TRBJ1-2, with D uncertain. Per the germline V gene, CDR1 is MNHNS and CDR2 is SASEGT. Trimming left V 0 bases short and J 4 bases short, with 3 bases between. This CDR3 has 12 amino acids.

This clonotype was detected only a few times. V usage is TRBV27 and J usage is TRBJ2-7; 9 bases align to TRBD2. V shed 6 bases, J shed 6 bases, and the junction held 12 bases outside the gene matches. CDR3 length equals 15 residues. Germline V gene sequence: CDR1 MNHEY, CDR2 SMNVEV (reference sequence). Here the CDR3 reads CASSLVAGVVREQYF. Here the CDR3 DNA reads TGTGCCAGCAGCCTAGTAGCGGGAGTGGTTCGCGAGCAGTACTTC.

V usage is TRBV6-2 or TRBV6-3 and J usage is TRBJ1-2; D remains unclear. CDR1 is MNHEY and CDR2 is SVGEGT in the germline V gene. The CDR3 is 15 residues long. V dropped 0 bases and J dropped 6 bases, with 14 bases sitting between them. CDR3 residues: CASSYSGSTPHGYTF. Here the CDR3 DNA reads TGTGCCAGCAGTTACTCGGGCTCAACCCCCCATGGCTACACCTTC.

The chain employs TRBV6-5 and TRBJ2-6; no clear D. The CDR3 extends over 14 amino acids. The germline V gene has CDR1 MNHEY and CDR2 SVGAGI. Trimming left V 0 bases short and J 4 bases short, with 4 bases between. Here the CDR3 reads CASSYSTGANVLTF. CDR3 nucleotide sequence: TGTGCCAGCAGTTACTCGACGGGGGCCAACGTCCTGACTTTC.

The V call is TRBV19, the J call TRBJ1-1, with 7 bases that match TRBD1. The ends lost 7 bases at V and 3 bases at J; junction bases unmatched: 8. Germline V CDR1 and CDR2: LNHDA, SQIVND (reference sequence). The CDR3 consists of 14 residues. CDR3 coding DNA: TGTGCCAGTAAACCTAGGGGGCGCGACACTGAAGCTTTCTTT. Protein: CASKPRGRDTEAFF.

This clonotype was picked up a small number of times. The genes are TRBV18 and TRBJ2-1; 11 positions agree with TRBD2. The CDR3 is 17 residues long. With V trimmed by 6 bases and J by 7 bases, 14 bases remained unmatched. CDR1 is KGHSH and CDR2 is LQKENI in the germline V gene. CDR3 in DNA: TGTGCCAGCTCGAAACTCCCCATAGCGGGAGGGCCGAATGAGCAGTTCTTC. Translated: CASSKLPIAGGPNEQFF.

The sample holds a few counts of this clonotype. The rearrangement uses TRBV24-1 and TRBJ2-7, with 7 nucleotides matching TRBD1. Germline trimming cut 4 bases from V and 7 bases from J; bases unmatched to any gene: 3. The CDR3 runs to 12 residues. CDR1 is KGHDR and CDR2 is SFDVKD in the germline V gene. In DNA, the CDR3 is TGTGCCACCAGTGACCCGGGACAGGAGCAGTACTTC. It is translated as CATSDPGQEQYF.

The rearrangement links TRBV3-1 to TRBJ2-1; 12 bases are a match to TRBD2. This CDR3 region has 16 residues. Germline V gives CDR1 LGHDT, CDR2 YNNKEL (reference sequence). After removal of 0 bases from V and 9 bases from J, the junction contained 6 bases not matched to a gene. The CDR3 spells CASSQELAGGLGEQFF. CDR3 DNA: TGTGCCAGCAGCCAAGAACTAGCGGGGGGTCTGGGTGAGCAGTTCTTC.

This clonotype came up a few times. J is TRBJ1-1 and V is TRBV7-3; tentative D call: TRBD1 (5 bases). This CDR3 contains 13 residues. Germline loops: CDR1 SGHTA, CDR2 FQGTGA. Trimming pared 5 bases from V and 4 bases from J, leaving 11 bases between. This CDR3 is CASSPLGGTEAFF. For the CDR3, the DNA is TGTGCCAGCAGCCCCCTCGGGGGCACTGAAGCTTTCTTT.

Many counts were recorded for this clonotype. This rearrangement joins TRBV4-3 to TRBJ2-1; 8 nucleotides line up with TRBD2. This CDR3 has 16 residues. Germline V CDR1 and CDR2: LGHNA, YSLEER. V was clipped by 0 bases and J by 10 bases; unmatched bases: 11. This CDR3 is CASSQDPGGGPFEQFF. In nucleotides, the CDR3 is TGCGCCAGCAGCCAAGATCCCGGGGGGGGCCCCTTCGAGCAGTTCTTC.

This clonotype was counted a few times. The V and J genes are TRBV4-3 and TRBJ2-3, with D possibly being TRBD1 (5 bases). The CDR3 extends over 16 amino acids. Germline CDR1 is LGHNA and CDR2 is YSLEER. Trimming pared 2 bases from V and 0 bases from J, leaving 12 bases between. Here the CDR3 DNA reads TGCGCCAGCAGCCAATACCCCAGGGTTAGCACAGATACGCAGTATTTT. Protein product: CASSQYPRVSTDTQYF.

The chain combines TRBV5-1 with TRBJ1-2; 8 bases line up with TRBD1. The V segment lost 4 bases and the J segment 0 bases; nucleotides outside the gene matches: 2. There are 14 residues in the CDR3. Looked up from germline, CDR1 is SGHRS and CDR2 is YFSETQ. The CDR3 reads CASSRDRSNYGYTF. CDR3 nucleotide sequence: TGCGCCAGCAGCCGGGACAGGTCTAACTATGGCTACACCTTC.

This rearrangement joins TRBV6-6 to TRBJ1-3, with D tentatively TRBD1 (6 bases). The germline gives CDR1 MNHNY, CDR2 SVGAGI (reference sequence). This CDR3 is built from 15 residues. Trimming took 2 bases from V and 0 from J, leaving 8 bases between them. The CDR3 nucleotides are TGTGCCAGCAGTTACCAGGACAGCTCTGGAAACACCATATATTTT. Its translation is CASSYQDSSGNTIYF.

This clonotype turned up a few times. This chain links TRBV7-2 with TRBJ2-1, with 9 bases fitting TRBD1. The CDR3 is made up of 13 amino acids. J gave up 5 bases and V 8 bases, and 4 bases lay outside the gene matches. CDR1 and CDR2 from the germline V gene are SGHTA and FQGNSA. The CDR3 reads CASLGQGNNEQFF. Here the CDR3 DNA reads TGTGCCAGCCTCGGACAGGGGAACAATGAGCAGTTCTTC.

The chain is built from TRBV12-3 or TRBV12-4 and TRBJ1-5, with no clear D. CDR3 length: 13 residues. V was shortened by 2 bases and J by 6 bases, with 8 bases between the two germline ends. The CDR3 reads CASSLTLGQPQHF. The CDR3, as DNA: TGTGCCAGCAGTTTAACCCTTGGTCAGCCCCAGCATTTT.

This clonotype was picked up a small number of times. Its ends do not fully match the called genes, so a read error is possible. This chain links TRBV18 with TRBJ2-7; either TRBD1 or TRBD2 may fit D (5 bases each). This CDR3 has 13 residues. The germline gives CDR1 KGHSH, CDR2 LQKENI. For the CDR3, the DNA is TGTGCCAGCTCACCCCCGGGACCCTACGTGCAGTACTTC. It codes for CASSPPGPYVQYF. The complete variable domain, with remaining parts taken from reference TRBV18 and TRBJ2-7, reads NAGVMQNPRHLVRRRGQEARLRCSPMKGHSHVYWYRQLPEEGLKFMVYLQKENIIDESGMPKERFSAEFPKEGPSILRIQQVVRGDSAAYFCASSPPGPYVQYFGPGTRLTVT.

The chain carries TRBV4-1 and TRBJ2-5; 11 positions match TRBD2. Trimming cost V 5 bases and J 0 bases; bases outside gene matches: 11. CDR3 size: 18 residues. Germline CDR1 and CDR2: MGHRA and YSYEKL. The CDR3 sequence: CASSKRLAGGQNQETQYF. CDR3 DNA sequence: TGCGCCAGCAGCAAGAGGCTAGCGGGGGGCCAGAACCAAGAGACCCAGTACTTC.

This chain uses TRBV12-5 with TRBJ2-3; 9 bases are a match to TRBD2. The germline gives CDR1 LGHNT, CDR2 FRNRAP. V lost 7 bases, J lost 4 bases, and 6 bases stayed unmatched. This CDR3 comprises 14 residues. Written as DNA, the CDR3 is TGTGCTAGTGCCTCGGGACTAGCAGCAGATACGCAGTATTTT. It encodes CASASGLAADTQYF. The full variable domain, with the rest looked up from reference TRBV12-5 and TRBJ2-3, is DARVTQTPRHKVTEMGQEVTMRCQPILGHNTVFWYRQTMMQGLELLAYFRNRAPLDDSGMPKDRFSAEMPDATLATLKIQPSEPRDSAVYFCASASGLAADTQYFGPGTRLTVL.

The chain joins TRBV4-1 to TRBJ2-5, with D possibly TRBD1 on 6 matching bases. V dropped 1 base and J dropped 1 base, with 10 bases sitting between them. The CDR3 runs to 15 residues. Germline CDR1 reads MGHRA; CDR2 reads YSYEKL. The CDR3 DNA is TGCGCCAGCAGCCAAGGGACAGCCCTCCAAGAGACCCAGTACTTC. Protein: CASSQGTALQETQYF.

The chain recombines TRBV7-9 with TRBJ2-5; 8 bases are shared with TRBD1. V lost 5 bases and J lost 4; bases outside the gene matches: 9. The germline CDR1 and CDR2 sequences are SEHNR and FQNEAQ (reference sequence). The CDR3 is 15 amino acids. As DNA, the CDR3 is TGTGCCAGCAGCCCAGAGGACAGGGTGGGAGAGACCCAGTACTTC. Residues: CASSPEDRVGETQYF.

The rearrangement uses TRBV20-1 and TRBJ2-7, with TRBD2 matching over 11 bases. The V and J ends lost 6 bases and 3 bases, in that order; junction bases with no gene match: 7. Germline lookup yields CDR1 DFQATT and CDR2 SNEGSKA (reference sequence). The CDR3 is 14 residues long. DNA of the CDR3: TGCAGTGCCACTGGGACTAGCGGCTACTACGAGCAGTACTTC. It yields the protein CSATGTSGYYEQYF.

This clonotype occurred a few times. V and J are TRBV5-1 and TRBJ2-1; 9 bases map to TRBD1. The CDR3 runs 16 residues. Germline CDR1 reads SGHRS; CDR2 reads YFSETQ. V dropped 5 bases and J dropped 0; count of bases not matched to a gene: 6. CDR3 sequence reads: CASRAPGQGSYNEQFF. In DNA, the CDR3 is TGCGCCAGCAGGGCTCCGGGACAGGGCTCCTACAATGAGCAGTTCTTC. Filled out from reference TRBV5-1 and TRBJ2-1, the complete variable domain reads KAGVTQTPRYLIKTRGQQVTLSCSPISGHRSVSWYQQTPGQGLQFLFEYFSETQRNKGNFPGRFSGRQFSNSRSEMNVSTLELGDSALYLCASRAPGQGSYNEQFFGPGTRLTVL.

J is TRBJ2-2 and V is TRBV24-1; 13 bases match TRBD2. Germline CDR1 is KGHDR and CDR2 is SFDVKD. Trimming at V came to 4 bases and at J to 6 bases, leaving 4 bases not matched to a gene. This CDR3 has 16 residues. CDR3 bases: TGTGCCACCAGTGACCCCGGACTAGCGGGGGCCGGGGAGCTGTTTTTT. This translates into CATSDPGLAGAGELFF.

The CDR3: CASSPWIGGNTDTQYF. For the CDR3, the DNA is TGTGCCAGCTCACCATGGATTGGGGGGAACACAGATACGCAGTATTTT. This sequence joins TRBV18 and TRBJ2-3; D might be TRBD2 (6 bases). Trimming took 2 bases from V and 2 from J, leaving 14 bases between them. Germline V gene sequence: CDR1 KGHSH, CDR2 LQKENI. The CDR3 is 16 residues long.